A selection of T cell receptor beta chains follows, all from one sample in a study of T cell responses to AZD1222 COVID-19 vaccine. The data were produced by immunoSEQ multiplex PCR, yet TCRdb's version contains in-frame clones alone and is incomplete. Of approximately 140,000 clones detected, 94% appear once; the ten largest clones hold roughly 1.2%. Sequences were derived from peripheral blood, sampled on day 0 of AZD1222 vaccination. These receptors were taken from an adult in good health. The CDR3 runs from the conserved cysteine through the conserved F or W. The D gene is left open where the match is weak. Clone size, where shown, is once, few, many, or a class for clones that have expanded.

cdr3_nt: TGTGCCAGCAGCTTAGACCCCCACAGAATGAACACTGAAGCTTTCTTT
cdr3_aa: CASSLDPHRMNTEAFF
j_call: TRBJ1-1
cdr3_length: 16
v_call: TRBV7-9
clone_size: .
d_call: .

cdr3_nt: TGTGCCACCAGTGACCACCCGACTAGCGGGGGAACAGATACGCAGTATTTT
cdr3_aa: CATSDHPTSGGTDTQYF
j_call: TRBJ2-3
cdr3_length: 17
v_call: TRBV24-1
clone_size: .
d_call: TRBD2

cdr3_nt: TGTGCCACCAGCAGACTACCCTCAAACACCGGGGAGCTGTTTTTT
cdr3_aa: CATSRLPSNTGELFF
j_call: TRBJ2-2
cdr3_length: 15
v_call: TRBV15
clone_size: .
d_call: .

cdr3_nt: TGCGCCAGCAGCTCCATGCTACAGGGGGTGAATGGCTACACCTTC
cdr3_aa: CASSSMLQGVNGYTF
j_call: TRBJ1-2
cdr3_length: 15
v_call: TRBV5-1
clone_size: once
d_call: TRBD1

cdr3_nt: TGTGCCAGCAGACGATCGGAGACCACAGATACGCAGTATTTT
cdr3_aa: CASRRSETTDTQYF
j_call: TRBJ2-3
cdr3_length: 14
v_call: TRBV7-8
clone_size: .
d_call: .

cdr3_nt: TGTGCCACCAGTGATTTAAGGATAGACTCTGGAAACACCATATATTTT
cdr3_aa: CATSDLRIDSGNTIYF
j_call: TRBJ1-3
cdr3_length: 16
v_call: TRBV24-1
clone_size: .
d_call: .

cdr3_nt: TGTGCCAGCAGGAGAGTTAAACTGTTTTTT
cdr3_aa: CASRRVKLFF
j_call: TRBJ1-4
cdr3_length: 10
v_call: TRBV28
clone_size: .
d_call: .

cdr3_nt: TGTGCCACGCCGTCTCCCTCAGGGGCTGAAGCTTTCTTT
cdr3_aa: CATPSPSGAEAFF
j_call: TRBJ1-1
cdr3_length: 13
v_call: TRBV30
clone_size: .
d_call: .

cdr3_nt: TGCAGCGTTGAAGGCGTCCAAGGAAATGAGCCCACAGATACGCAGTATTTT
cdr3_aa: CSVEGVQGNEPTDTQYF
j_call: TRBJ2-3
cdr3_length: 17
v_call: TRBV29-1
clone_size: .
d_call: .

cdr3_nt: TGCAGTGCTAGTAGGCGCCTTTGGGCAGATACGCAGTATTTT
cdr3_aa: CSASRRLWADTQYF
j_call: TRBJ2-3
cdr3_length: 14
v_call: TRBV20-1
clone_size: .
d_call: .

cdr3_nt: TGTGCCAGCAGCCGCGGACTAGAAAGAGATACGCAGTATTTT
cdr3_aa: CASSRGLERDTQYF
j_call: TRBJ2-3
cdr3_length: 14
v_call: TRBV3-1/TRBV3-2
clone_size: .
d_call: TRBD2

cdr3_nt: TGTGCCAGCAGTTACTCTTACGGGACAGAGCTCTATGGCTACACCTTC
cdr3_aa: CASSYSYGTELYGYTF
j_call: TRBJ1-2
cdr3_length: 16
v_call: TRBV6-2/TRBV6-3
clone_size: .
d_call: TRBD1

cdr3_nt: TGTGCCAGCAGGGGGGCGGAATCACCCCTCCACTTT
cdr3_aa: CASRGAESPLHF
j_call: TRBJ1-6
cdr3_length: 12
v_call: TRBV2
clone_size: .
d_call: .

cdr3_nt: TGTGCCAGCACGAAGAATCAGGGGGCGAACACCGGGGAGCTGTTTTTT
cdr3_aa: CASTKNQGANTGELFF
j_call: TRBJ2-2
cdr3_length: 16
v_call: TRBV2
clone_size: .
d_call: TRBD1

cdr3_nt: TGTGCCATAGCCCAGGGGGGCGCGGACACTGAAGCTTTCTTT
cdr3_aa: CAIAQGGADTEAFF
j_call: TRBJ1-1
cdr3_length: 14
v_call: TRBV10-3
clone_size: few
d_call: TRBD1

cdr3_nt: TGTGCCAGCAGCTTTTCCCTTTTGGGACTTCTTAACACCGGGGAGCTGTTTTTT
cdr3_aa: CASSFSLLGLLNTGELFF
j_call: TRBJ2-2
cdr3_length: 18
v_call: TRBV7-2
clone_size: .
d_call: .

cdr3_nt: TGTGCCAGCAGCTTGGGAGCGGGAGGGCCAGATACGCAGTATTTT
cdr3_aa: CASSLGAGGPDTQYF
j_call: TRBJ2-3
cdr3_length: 15
v_call: TRBV5-6
clone_size: once
d_call: TRBD2

cdr3_nt: TGTGCCAGCAGCCCGACAGGCAATGAGCAGTTCTTC
cdr3_aa: CASSPTGNEQFF
j_call: TRBJ2-1
cdr3_length: 12
v_call: TRBV27
clone_size: .
d_call: .

cdr3_nt: TGTGCCAGCTCAACCGGGGGAGGAAGCAATCAGCCCCAGCATTTT
cdr3_aa: CASSTGGGSNQPQHF
j_call: TRBJ1-5
cdr3_length: 15
v_call: TRBV6-6
clone_size: .
d_call: .

cdr3_nt: TGCGCCAGCAGCCCAGGGAAGGGCCTCAACCGGGCGACAACTAATGAAAAACTGTTTTTT
cdr3_aa: CASSPGKGLNRATTNEKLFF
j_call: TRBJ1-4
cdr3_length: 20
v_call: TRBV4-1
clone_size: .
d_call: .

cdr3_nt: TGTGCCTGGACCGCGGGACTTCTAACCCTCCACTTT
cdr3_aa: CAWTAGLLTLHF
j_call: TRBJ1-6
cdr3_length: 12
v_call: TRBV30
clone_size: .
d_call: .

cdr3_nt: TGTGCCAGCGGTGTGACAGGCGTGAACACTGAAGCTTTCTTT
cdr3_aa: CASGVTGVNTEAFF
j_call: TRBJ1-1
cdr3_length: 14
v_call: TRBV28
clone_size: .
d_call: .

cdr3_nt: TGTGCCAGTAGGACGACAGGGGGCAGAAACACCATATATTTT
cdr3_aa: CASRTTGGRNTIYF
j_call: TRBJ1-3
cdr3_length: 14
v_call: TRBV19
clone_size: .
d_call: TRBD1

cdr3_nt: TGTGCCAGCACTCGGGGAGGCACCGGGGAGCTGTTTTTT
cdr3_aa: CASTRGGTGELFF
j_call: TRBJ2-2
cdr3_length: 13
v_call: TRBV2
clone_size: .
d_call: .

cdr3_nt: TGTGCCTGGAGTGTAGTGGGGGGAACTGGCTACACCTTC
cdr3_aa: CAWSVVGGTGYTF
j_call: TRBJ1-2
cdr3_length: 13
v_call: TRBV30
clone_size: .
d_call: .

cdr3_nt: TGTGCCAGTAGTATCGCCCACGGCAACAATGAGCAGTTCTTC
cdr3_aa: CASSIAHGNNEQFF
j_call: TRBJ2-1
cdr3_length: 14
v_call: TRBV19
clone_size: .
d_call: .